The subject of this entry is one T cell receptor (beta chain). This specimen comes from a study of blood T cell repertoires in COVID-19. On the study more broadly: Collection of acute and convalescent COVID-19 samples took place in the United States, Italy and Spain. T cells, B-cell-depleted T cells, or PBMCs provided the cDNA or gDNA that served as material.

V lost 2 bases, J lost 4 bases, and 3 bases stayed unmatched. The CDR3 has 15 residues. The V gene's germline CDR1 is MDHEN and CDR2 SYDVKM. The protocol was immunoSEQ multiplex PCR, while the TCRdb copy is restricted to in-frame clones and leaves out a portion. The table includes 81,000 or so clones, 86% detected once. This sequence joins TRBV28 and TRBJ1-1; 11 bases align to TRBD1. The receptor comes from a man aged 45-60 years with active COVID-19. Sequencing input: peripheral blood. The CDR3 spells CASSLGGQGATEAFF. The CDR3 DNA follows: TGTGCCAGCAGTTTAGGAGGACAGGGGGCCACTGAAGCTTTCTTT.